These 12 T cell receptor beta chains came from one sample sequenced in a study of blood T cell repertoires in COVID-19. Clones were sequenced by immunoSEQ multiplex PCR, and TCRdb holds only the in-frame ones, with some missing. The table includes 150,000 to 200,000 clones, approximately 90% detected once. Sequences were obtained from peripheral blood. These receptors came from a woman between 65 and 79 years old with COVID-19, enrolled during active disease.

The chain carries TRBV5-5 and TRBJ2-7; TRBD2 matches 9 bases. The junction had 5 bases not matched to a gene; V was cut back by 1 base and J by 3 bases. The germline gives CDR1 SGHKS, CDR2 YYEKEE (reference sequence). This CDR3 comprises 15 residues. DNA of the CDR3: TGTGCCAGCAGCTTGCACATAGCGGGGGACTACGAGCAGTACTTC. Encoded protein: CASSLHIAGDYEQYF.

CDR3 in amino acids: CAWSPTGTIHNEQFF. The CDR3 bases are TGTGCCTGGAGTCCGACCGGGACTATCCACAATGAGCAGTTCTTC. The chain combines TRBV30 with TRBJ2-1, with TRBD2 matching 7 bases. V lost 2 bases and J lost 5; bases outside the gene matches: 9. CDR1 and CDR2 from the germline V gene are GTSNPN and SVGIG (reference sequence). CDR3 length: 15 residues.

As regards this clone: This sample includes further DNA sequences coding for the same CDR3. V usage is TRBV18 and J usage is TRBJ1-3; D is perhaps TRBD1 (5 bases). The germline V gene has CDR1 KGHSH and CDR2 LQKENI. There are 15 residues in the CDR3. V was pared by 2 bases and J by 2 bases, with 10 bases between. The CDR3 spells CASSPGAGTGNTIYF. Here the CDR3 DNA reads TGTGCCAGCTCACCAGGTGCAGGGACTGGAAACACCATATATTTT. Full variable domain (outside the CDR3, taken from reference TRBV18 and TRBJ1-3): NAGVMQNPRHLVRRRGQEARLRCSPMKGHSHVYWYRQLPEEGLKFMVYLQKENIIDESGMPKERFSAEFPKEGPSILRIQQVVRGDSAAYFCASSPGAGTGNTIYFGEGSWLTVV.

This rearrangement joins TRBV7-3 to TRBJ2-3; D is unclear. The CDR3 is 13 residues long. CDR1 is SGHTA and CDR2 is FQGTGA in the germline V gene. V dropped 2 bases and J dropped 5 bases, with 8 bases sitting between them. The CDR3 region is CASSLFGGDTQYF. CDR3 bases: TGTGCCAGCAGCTTATTCGGTGGAGATACGCAGTATTTT.

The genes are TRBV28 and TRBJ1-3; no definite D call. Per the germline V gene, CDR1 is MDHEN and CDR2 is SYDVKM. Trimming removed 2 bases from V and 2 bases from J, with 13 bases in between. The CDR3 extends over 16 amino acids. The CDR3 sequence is CASSLLSGGTGNTIYF. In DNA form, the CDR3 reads TGTGCCAGCAGTTTACTTTCAGGAGGGACTGGAAACACCATATATTTT.

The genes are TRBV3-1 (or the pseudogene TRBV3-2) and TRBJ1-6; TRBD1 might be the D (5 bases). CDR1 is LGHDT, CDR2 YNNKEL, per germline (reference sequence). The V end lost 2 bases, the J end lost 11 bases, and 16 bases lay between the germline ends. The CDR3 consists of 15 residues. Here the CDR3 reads CASSQPGQGEPPLHF. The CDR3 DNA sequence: TGTGCCAGCAGCCAACCAGGCCAGGGCGAGCCACCCCTCCACTTT.

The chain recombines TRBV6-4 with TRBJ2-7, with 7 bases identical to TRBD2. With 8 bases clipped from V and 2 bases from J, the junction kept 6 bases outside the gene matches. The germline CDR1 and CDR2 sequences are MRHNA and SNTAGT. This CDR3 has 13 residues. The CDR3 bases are TGTGCCAGCGGGGGGGTTAGGCCCTACGAGCAGTACTTC. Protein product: CASGGVRPYEQYF.

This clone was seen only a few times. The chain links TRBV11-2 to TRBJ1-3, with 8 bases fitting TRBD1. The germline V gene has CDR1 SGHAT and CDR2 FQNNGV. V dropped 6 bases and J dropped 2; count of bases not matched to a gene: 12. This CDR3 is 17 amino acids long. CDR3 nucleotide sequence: TGTGCCAGCAGGCGGCTCCAGGGGGCAGAAGCTGGAAACACCATATATTTT. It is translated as CASRRLQGAEAGNTIYF.

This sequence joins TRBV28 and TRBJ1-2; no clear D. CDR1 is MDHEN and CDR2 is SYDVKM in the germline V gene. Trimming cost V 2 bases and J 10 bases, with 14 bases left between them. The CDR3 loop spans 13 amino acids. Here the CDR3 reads CASSLDARRVYTF. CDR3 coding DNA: TGTGCCAGCAGTTTAGACGCGAGACGGGTCTACACCTTC.

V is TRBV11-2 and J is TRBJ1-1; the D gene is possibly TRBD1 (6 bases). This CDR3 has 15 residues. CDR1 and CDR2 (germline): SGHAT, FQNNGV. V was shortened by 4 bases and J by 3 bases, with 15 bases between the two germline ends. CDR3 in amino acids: CASSSGPDRYTEAFF. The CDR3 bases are TGTGCCAGCAGCTCCGGACCTGACAGGTACACTGAAGCTTTCTTT.

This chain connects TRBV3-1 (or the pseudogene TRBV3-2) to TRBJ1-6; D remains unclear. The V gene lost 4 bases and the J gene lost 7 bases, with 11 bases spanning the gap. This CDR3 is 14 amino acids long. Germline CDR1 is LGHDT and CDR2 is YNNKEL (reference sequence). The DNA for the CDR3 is TGTGCCAGCAGCCTGAAGGCGGGAAATTCACCCCTCCACTTT. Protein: CASSLKAGNSPLHF.

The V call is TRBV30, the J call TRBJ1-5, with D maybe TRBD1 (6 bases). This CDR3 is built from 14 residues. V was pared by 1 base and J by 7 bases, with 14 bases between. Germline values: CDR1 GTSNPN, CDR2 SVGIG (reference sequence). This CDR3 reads CAWSGAGAGQPQHF. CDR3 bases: TGTGCCTGGAGTGGGGCGGGGGCAGGACAGCCCCAGCATTTT. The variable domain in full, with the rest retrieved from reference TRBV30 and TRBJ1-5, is SQTIHQWPATLVQPVGSPLSLECTVEGTSNPNLYWYRQAAGRGLQLLFYSVGIGQISSEVPQNLSASRPQDRQFILSSKKLLLSDSGFYLCAWSGAGAGQPQHFGDGTRLSIL.